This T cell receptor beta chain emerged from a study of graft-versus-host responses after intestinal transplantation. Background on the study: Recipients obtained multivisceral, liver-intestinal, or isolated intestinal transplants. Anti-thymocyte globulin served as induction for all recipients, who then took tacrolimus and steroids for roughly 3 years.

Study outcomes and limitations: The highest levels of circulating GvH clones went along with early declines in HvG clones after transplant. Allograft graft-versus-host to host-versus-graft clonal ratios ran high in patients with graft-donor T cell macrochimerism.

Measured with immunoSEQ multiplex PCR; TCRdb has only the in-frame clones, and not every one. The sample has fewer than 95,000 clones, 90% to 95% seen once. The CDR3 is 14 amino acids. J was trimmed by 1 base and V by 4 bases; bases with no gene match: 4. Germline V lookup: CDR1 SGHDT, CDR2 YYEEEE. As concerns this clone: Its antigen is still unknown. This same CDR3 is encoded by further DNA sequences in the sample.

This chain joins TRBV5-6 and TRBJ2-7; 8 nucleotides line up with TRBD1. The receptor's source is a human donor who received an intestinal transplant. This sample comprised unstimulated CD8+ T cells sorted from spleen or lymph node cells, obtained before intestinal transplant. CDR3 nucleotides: TGTGCCAGCAGCGCCGGGACAGGATCCTACGAGCAGTACTTC. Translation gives CASSAGTGSYEQYF.